The source of this TCR beta chain is a study of T cell responses to AZD1222 COVID-19 vaccine. Study-wide points: Spike regions recognized by vaccine-associated CD4 TCRs spanned the protein, led by 160-218 and 743-854.

The table lists this clone with a count of one. Its antigen is unidentified. Using immunoSEQ multiplex PCR, the repertoire was profiled, and TCRdb retains in-frame clones only, with some absent. This sample has some 120,000 clones, with approximately 86% found just once. V lost 8 bases, J lost 8 bases, and 16 bases lay in between. This CDR3 is 13 amino acids long. The germline V gene encodes CDR1 SGHNT and CDR2 YYREEE (reference sequence). Material: peripheral blood, obtained 28 days after the second AZD1222 dose. The chain uses TRBV5-4 and TRBJ1-4; D perhaps matches TRBD1 (6 bases). The receptor's source is an adult who received the AZD1222 COVID-19 vaccine. CDR3 bases: TGTGCCAGTGCCCGGGACAACGGCGAAAAACTGTTTTTT. Encoded protein: CASARDNGEKLFF.